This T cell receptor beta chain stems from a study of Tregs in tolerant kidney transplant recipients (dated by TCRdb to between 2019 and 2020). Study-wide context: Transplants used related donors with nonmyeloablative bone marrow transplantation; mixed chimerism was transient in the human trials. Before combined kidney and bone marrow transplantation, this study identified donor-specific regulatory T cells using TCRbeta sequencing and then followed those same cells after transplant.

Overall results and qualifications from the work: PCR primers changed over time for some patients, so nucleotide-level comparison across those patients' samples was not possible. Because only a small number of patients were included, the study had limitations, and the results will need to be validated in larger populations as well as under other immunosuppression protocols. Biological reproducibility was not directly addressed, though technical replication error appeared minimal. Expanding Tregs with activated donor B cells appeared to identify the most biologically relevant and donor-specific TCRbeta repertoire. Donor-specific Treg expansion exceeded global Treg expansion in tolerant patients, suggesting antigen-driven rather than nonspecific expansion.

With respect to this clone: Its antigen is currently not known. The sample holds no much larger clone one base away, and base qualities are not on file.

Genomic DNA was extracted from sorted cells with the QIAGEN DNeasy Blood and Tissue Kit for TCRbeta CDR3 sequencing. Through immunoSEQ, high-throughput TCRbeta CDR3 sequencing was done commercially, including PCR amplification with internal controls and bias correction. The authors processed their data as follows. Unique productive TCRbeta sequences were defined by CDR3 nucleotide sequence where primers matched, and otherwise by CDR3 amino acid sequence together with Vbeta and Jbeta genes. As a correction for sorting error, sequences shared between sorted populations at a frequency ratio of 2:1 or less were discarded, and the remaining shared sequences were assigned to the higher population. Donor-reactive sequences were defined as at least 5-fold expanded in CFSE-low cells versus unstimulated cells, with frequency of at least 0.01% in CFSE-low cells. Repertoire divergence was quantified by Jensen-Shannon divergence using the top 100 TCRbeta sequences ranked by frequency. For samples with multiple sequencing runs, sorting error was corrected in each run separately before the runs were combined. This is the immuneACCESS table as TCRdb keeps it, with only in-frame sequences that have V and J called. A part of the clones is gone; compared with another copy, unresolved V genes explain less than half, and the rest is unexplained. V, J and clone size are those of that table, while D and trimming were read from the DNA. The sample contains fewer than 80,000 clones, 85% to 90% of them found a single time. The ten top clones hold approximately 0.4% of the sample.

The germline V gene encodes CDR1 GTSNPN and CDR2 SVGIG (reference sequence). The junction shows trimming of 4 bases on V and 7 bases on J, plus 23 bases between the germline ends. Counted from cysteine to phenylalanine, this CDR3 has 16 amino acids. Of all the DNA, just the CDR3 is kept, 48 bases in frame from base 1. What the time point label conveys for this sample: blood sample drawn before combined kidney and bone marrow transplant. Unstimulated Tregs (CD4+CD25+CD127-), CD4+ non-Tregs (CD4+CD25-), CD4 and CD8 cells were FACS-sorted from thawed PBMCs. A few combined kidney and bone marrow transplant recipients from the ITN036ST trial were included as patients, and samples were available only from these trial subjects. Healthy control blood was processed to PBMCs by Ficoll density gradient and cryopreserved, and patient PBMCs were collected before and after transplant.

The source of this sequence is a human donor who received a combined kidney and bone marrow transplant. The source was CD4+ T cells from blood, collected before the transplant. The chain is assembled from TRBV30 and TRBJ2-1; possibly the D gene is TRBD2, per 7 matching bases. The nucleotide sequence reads TGTGCCTGGACCAGAGGGGGATTTGTCGGGGGGAATGAGCAGTTCTTC. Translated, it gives CAWTRGGFVGGNEQFF.